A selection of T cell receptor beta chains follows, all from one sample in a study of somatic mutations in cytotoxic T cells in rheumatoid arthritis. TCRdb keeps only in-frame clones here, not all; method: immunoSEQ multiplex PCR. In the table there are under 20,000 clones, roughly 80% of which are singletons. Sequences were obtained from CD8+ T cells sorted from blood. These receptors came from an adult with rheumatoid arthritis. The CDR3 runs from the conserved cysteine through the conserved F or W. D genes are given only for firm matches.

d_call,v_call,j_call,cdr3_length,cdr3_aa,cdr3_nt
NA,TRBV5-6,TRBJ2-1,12,CASSLAGREQFF,TGTGCCAGCAGCTTGGCTGGGCGGGAGCAGTTCTTC
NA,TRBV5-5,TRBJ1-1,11,CASRSYTEAFF,TGTGCCAGCAGGTCTTACACTGAAGCTTTCTTT
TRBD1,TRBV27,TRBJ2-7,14,CASSLGTGVYEQYF,TGTGCCAGCAGTTTAGGCACAGGGGTCTACGAGCAGTACTTC
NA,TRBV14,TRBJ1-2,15,CASSQEDTGDYGYTF,TGTGCCAGCAGCCAAGAGGATACAGGAGACTATGGCTACACCTTC
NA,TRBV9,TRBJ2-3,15,CASSVVGGLTDTQYF,TGTGCCAGCAGCGTAGTCGGGGGGCTCACAGATACGCAGTATTTT
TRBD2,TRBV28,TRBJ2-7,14,CASRASGGAGEQYF,TGTGCCAGCAGGGCTAGCGGGGGGGCCGGCGAGCAGTACTTC
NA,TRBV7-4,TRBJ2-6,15,CASSPLGSGANVLTF,TGTGCCAGCAGCCCCCTGGGGTCTGGGGCCAACGTCCTGACTTTC
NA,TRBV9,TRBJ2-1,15,CASSLGPSPGNEQFF,TGTGCCAGCAGCCTGGGACCTAGTCCCGGCAATGAGCAGTTCTTC
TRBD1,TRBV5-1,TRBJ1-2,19,CASSLDPNYGQGVMYGYTF,TGCGCCAGCAGCTTGGACCCTAATTACGGACAGGGGGTCATGTATGGCTACACCTTC
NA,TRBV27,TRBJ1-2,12,CASRQGTYGYTF,TGTGCCAGCAGACAGGGAACCTATGGCTACACCTTC
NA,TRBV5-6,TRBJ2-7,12,CASSLLDNEQYF,TGTGCCAGCAGCTTGTTGGACAACGAGCAGTACTTC
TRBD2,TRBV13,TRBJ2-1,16,CASSYGLAGGPGEQFF,TGTGCCAGCAGCTACGGACTAGCGGGGGGGCCCGGGGAGCAGTTCTTC
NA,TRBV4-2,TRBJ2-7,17,CASSQDLWRDGPYEQYF,TGTGCCAGCAGCCAAGATCTGTGGCGGGACGGGCCCTACGAGCAGTACTTC
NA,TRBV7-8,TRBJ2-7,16,CASSLDRPHPSYEQYF,TGTGCCAGCAGCCTTGACAGGCCTCACCCCTCCTACGAGCAGTACTTC
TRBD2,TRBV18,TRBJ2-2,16,CASSPITSGETGELFF,TGTGCCAGCTCACCAATCACTAGCGGGGAAACCGGGGAGCTGTTTTTT
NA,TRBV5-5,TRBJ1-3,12,CASSATGNTIYF,TGTGCCAGCTCGGCCACTGGAAACACCATATATTTT
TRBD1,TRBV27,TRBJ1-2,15,CASSLRQGATYGYTF,TGTGCCAGCAGTTTACGGCAGGGGGCTACCTATGGCTACACCTTC